The rows below give T cell receptor beta chains drawn from one sample of a study of cytomegalovirus exposure and HLA in healthy donors. The table came from immunoSEQ multiplex PCR; TCRdb's copy has only in-frame clones and leaves some out. This table holds about 140,000 clones, 80% found once. The sequencing input was PBMCs. These receptor sequences come from a man aged 35 to 55 in good health and CMV-seronegative. The CDR3 runs from the conserved cysteine through the conserved F or W. The order of the fields is V gene, D gene, clone size, J gene, CDR3 DNA, CDR3 protein. A D gene is named only where the DNA matches it firmly. The size of a clone is reported for some rows only, either as once, few or many, or as a class for expanded clones.

TRBV27,-,-,TRBJ2-7,TGTGCCAGCAGTTTACAGGCCAGCATCTCCTACGAGCAGTACTTC,CASSLQASISYEQYF
TRBV18,-,-,TRBJ1-1,TGTGCCAGCTCACCACCGAGCGGTCTCGGCGCTTTCTTT,CASSPPSGLGAFF
TRBV19,TRBD1,-,TRBJ2-7,TGTGCCAGTAGTGACCACCGGACAGGGGCCGACTACGAGCAGTACTTC,CASSDHRTGADYEQYF
TRBV11-2,-,-,TRBJ2-7,TGTGCCAGCAGCTTAGAAATACAGGGCTACGAGCAGTACTTC,CASSLEIQGYEQYF
TRBV7-9,TRBD1,few,TRBJ1-2,TGTGCCAGCAGCTTCGGGACAGGGCCCCATGGCTACACCTTC,CASSFGTGPHGYTF
TRBV7-9,-,-,TRBJ1-1,TGTGCCAGCAGCTTAGGCGGGGGGTTCACTGAAGCTTTCTTT,CASSLGGGFTEAFF
TRBV5-4,-,once,TRBJ2-7,TGTGCCAGCAGCTTCTCCCTCCTGACAGGCAGCTCCTACGAGCAGTACTTC,CASSFSLLTGSSYEQYF
TRBV5-1,-,once,TRBJ2-1,TGCGCCAGCAGCTTGCAGGGTTACAATGAGCAGTTCTTC,CASSLQGYNEQFF
TRBV19,TRBD1,-,TRBJ1-2,TGTGCCAGTTCCTCCCAGGGGACAGACCGATTGAACTATGGCTACACCTTC,CASSSQGTDRLNYGYTF
TRBV6-5,TRBD1,once,TRBJ2-7,TGTGCCAGCAGTTACTCGCGAGGGACAGGGGGCAGTGAGCAGTACTTC,CASSYSRGTGGSEQYF
TRBV6-5,-,-,TRBJ2-7,TGTGCCAGCAGTTACTCGATAACAGGGCTCTCCTACGAGCAGTACTTC,CASSYSITGLSYEQYF
TRBV6-1,TRBD1,-,TRBJ1-6,TGTGCCAGCAACCGGGACAGGGGAAATTCACCCCTCCACTTT,CASNRDRGNSPLHF
TRBV28,TRBD1,-,TRBJ2-7,TGTGCCAGCAGTTTTTTGACCCCCTCAAAACAGGGGCCCCACACGTACGAGCAGTACTTC,CASSFLTPSKQGPHTYEQYF
TRBV29-1,-,-,TRBJ2-2,TGCAGCTTCCTGGGAGCCCCTGGAGGGATCGGGGAGCTGTTTTTT,CSFLGAPGGIGELFF
TRBV7-2,TRBD1,-,TRBJ1-2,TGTGCCAGCAGCCCGACAGGGGGCATTCCTAACTATGGCTACACCTTC,CASSPTGGIPNYGYTF
TRBV19,-,once,TRBJ2-6,TGTGCCAGTAGTACACAGGGGAGGGGGGCCAACGTCCTGACTTTC,CASSTQGRGANVLTF
TRBV6-5,-,-,TRBJ1-2,TGTGCCAGCAGCTGGGACTCCGTCTATGGCTACACCTTC,CASSWDSVYGYTF
TRBV6-6,-,few,TRBJ1-1,TGTGCCATCCCCCGGAGGACTGAAGCTTTCTTT,CAIPRRTEAFF
TRBV19,-,-,TRBJ1-1,TGTGCCAGTAGTCCCTGGGCCAGGGCCGAGAGCGAAGCTTTCTTT,CASSPWARAESEAFF
TRBV5-4,TRBD1,-,TRBJ1-2,TGTGCCAGCAGCACCGCCAAACAGGGGGCGCGGGGAGGCTACACCTTC,CASSTAKQGARGGYTF
TRBV6-5,TRBD1,-,TRBJ2-5,TGTGCCAGCAGTCTCGGACAGGGGGCATGGGAGACCCAGTACTTC,CASSLGQGAWETQYF
TRBV10-2,TRBD1,-,TRBJ2-7,TGCGCCAGCAGGAAAACCGGGACAGAGCCCTACGAGCAGTACTTC,CASRKTGTEPYEQYF
TRBV18,-,-,TRBJ2-2,TGTGCCAGCTCACCCGTGAGAGACACCGGGGAGCTGTTTTTT,CASSPVRDTGELFF
TRBV4-1,TRBD1,many,TRBJ2-7,TGCGCCAGCAGCCAAGGGACAGGGTACGAGCAGTACTTC,CASSQGTGYEQYF
TRBV4-1,TRBD2,-,TRBJ2-3,TGCGCCAGCAGCCAAGTCGGGGGGATCACGTTCACAGATACGCAGTATTTT,CASSQVGGITFTDTQYF
TRBV5-1,-,few,TRBJ1-6,TGCGCCAGCAGCTTGAACGGAGATTCCTATAATTCACCCCTCCACTTT,CASSLNGDSYNSPLHF
TRBV14,-,-,TRBJ1-1,TGTGCCAGCGGACCGGCAGGGCTGAACACTGAAGCTTTCTTT,CASGPAGLNTEAFF
TRBV7-9,TRBD1,-,TRBJ2-7,TGTGCCAGCATGCGAGGGGGCTTCCCCTACGAGCAGTACTTC,CASMRGGFPYEQYF
TRBV5-6,-,-,TRBJ1-4,TGTGCCAGCAGCTACGATCTCAGCGATGAAAAACTGTTTTTT,CASSYDLSDEKLFF